These 10 T cell receptor beta chains were sequenced from one sample in a study of cytomegalovirus exposure and HLA in healthy donors. The PCR contained 60 Vbeta and 13 Jbeta primers. Sequencing was performed with immunoSEQ multiplex PCR; in TCRdb, only in-frame clones are kept and a portion is missing. The table shows under 200,000 clones, with 68% occurring only once. The sample comprised PBMCs. Receptors originate from a man between 45 and 60 years old in good health and CMV-seronegative.

J is TRBJ2-7 and V is TRBV19, with a tentative D call TRBD2 (6 bases). CDR1 is LNHDA, CDR2 SQIVND, per germline (reference sequence). CDR3 length: 14 residues. The V and J ends lost 7 bases and 0 bases respectively, with 13 bases between them. CDR3 nucleotides: TGTGCCAGTAAGGAGGGCGCATACTCCTACGAGCAGTACTTC. Translating it yields CASKEGAYSYEQYF.

This rearrangement joins TRBV10-2 to TRBJ2-7; D gene unclear. V lost 0 bases, J lost 2 bases, and 2 bases lay in between. Looked up from germline, CDR1 is WSHSY and CDR2 is SAAADI. This CDR3 spans 12 amino acids. CDR3 sequence reads: CASSESTYEQYF. The DNA for the CDR3 is TGCGCCAGCAGTGAGTCCACCTACGAGCAGTACTTC.

The chain couples TRBV28 to TRBJ2-1, with D maybe TRBD2 (7 bases). This CDR3 is 16 amino acids long. V was cut by 7 bases and J by 4 bases, with 20 bases left in between. Germline loops: CDR1 MDHEN, CDR2 SYDVKM. The CDR3 reads CASKGGGLAEYNEQFF. The CDR3, as DNA: TGTGCCAGCAAAGGGGGGGGGCTTGCGGAGTACAATGAGCAGTTCTTC.

This chain links TRBV7-8 with TRBJ2-5; 12 nucleotides line up with TRBD2. V lost 0 bases to trimming and J lost 0 bases; unmatched junction nucleotides: 2. The CDR3 is 17 residues long. CDR1 and CDR2 (germline): SGHVS, FQNEAQ. DNA of the CDR3: TGTGCCAGCAGCTTAGCTCTAGCGGGGGGGTACCAAGAGACCCAGTACTTC. Amino acid sequence: CASSLALAGGYQETQYF.

The rearrangement uses TRBV27 and TRBJ2-7, with 14 positions matching TRBD2. Germline CDR1 reads MNHEY; CDR2 reads SMNVEV (reference sequence). The V gene end was trimmed by 0 bases and the J gene end by 0 bases; junction bases not matched to a gene: 4. CDR3 length: 18 amino acids. This CDR3 is CASSLSGLAGALSYEQYF. CDR3 sequence (DNA): TGTGCCAGCAGTTTATCGGGACTAGCGGGGGCTCTCTCCTACGAGCAGTACTTC.

The J gene is TRBJ1-6, the V gene TRBV28; the match to TRBD1 covers 10 bases. CDR1 and CDR2 (germline): MDHEN, SYDVKM. The junction had 5 bases not matched to a gene; V was cut back by 2 bases and J by 7 bases. The CDR3 is 16 amino acids. Here the CDR3 DNA reads TGTGCCAGCAGTTTAGGACCGGGACAGGGGAATTCACCCCTCCACTTT. This gives the protein CASSLGPGQGNSPLHF.

The chain has TRBV6-1 and TRBJ1-5, with a possible D match to TRBD1 (5 bases). The CDR3 totals 13 residues. V shed 6 bases and J shed 7 bases, with 13 bases lying between them. Looked up from germline, CDR1 is MNHNS and CDR2 is SASEGT. The CDR3 is CASRRDVSQPQHF. The CDR3 DNA reads TGTGCCAGCAGGCGGGACGTCTCGCAGCCCCAGCATTTT.

The chain uses TRBV19 and TRBJ1-2; TRBD1 agrees at 8 bases. This CDR3 region has 12 residues. CDR1 and CDR2 from the germline V gene are LNHDA and SQIVND (reference sequence). V lost 6 bases, J lost 7 bases, and 4 bases stayed unmatched. CDR3 sequence (DNA): TGTGCCAGTAGCGTGACAGGGGTTGGCTACACCTTC. Protein product: CASSVTGVGYTF.

The chain combines TRBV29-1 with TRBJ2-7, with D tentatively TRBD2 (5 bases). CDR1 is SQVTM and CDR2 is ANQGSEA in the germline V gene. The CDR3 runs to 16 residues. The germline V and J ends were trimmed by 8 bases and 5 bases, with 28 bases remaining between them. CDR3 DNA sequence: TGCAGCCCGATTGCCGAGTGCCTCGGAGGAAGGAACGAGCAGTACTTC. As protein: CSPIAECLGGRNEQYF.

The sample holds a few counts of this clone. J is TRBJ2-2 and V is TRBV28, with D possibly being TRBD1 (6 bases). This CDR3 is built from 15 residues. Germline-derived CDR1 and CDR2 are MDHEN and SYDVKM. V lost 0 bases and J lost 5, with 10 bases in between. CDR3 sequence reads: CASSLWGAGTGELFF. The DNA for the CDR3 is TGTGCCAGCAGTTTATGGGGGGCCGGTACCGGGGAGCTGTTTTTT.